These 17 T cell receptor beta chains originate from one sample sequenced in a study of shared clonotypes between healthy human individuals. The repertoire was sequenced with immunoSEQ multiplex PCR; TCRdb's copy has only in-frame clones and lacks some. The sample includes about 490,000 clones, more than 75% seen only once; the top ten take about 11%. Sequenced sample: PBMCs. The source of these receptors is a middle-aged woman in good health. Some clones in this sample may be carry-over from other donors' samples.

The chain uses TRBV9 and TRBJ2-6; 7 bases map to TRBD2. The CDR3 consists of 20 residues. V trimming: 1 base; J trimming: 0 bases; junction bases outside the gene matches: 13. Looked up from germline, CDR1 is SGDLS and CDR2 is YYNGEE. The CDR3, as DNA: TGTGCCAGCAGCGTAACCGGGGGGACCGGGACCACCTCTGGGGCCAACGTCCTGACTTTC. Protein: CASSVTGGTGTTSGANVLTF.

V gene TRBV28 combines with J gene TRBJ2-7; TRBD2 matches 12 bases. Germline V gene data show CDR1 as MDHEN and CDR2 as SYDVKM. This CDR3 comprises 14 residues. J was trimmed by 6 bases and V by 6 bases; bases with no gene match: 6. The CDR3 sequence is CASRKGLAGSEQYF. The DNA of the CDR3 is TGTGCCAGCAGAAAAGGACTAGCGGGAAGCGAGCAGTACTTC.

The V gene is TRBV6-1, the J gene TRBJ2-3, with 7 nucleotides matching TRBD2. The CDR3 has 14 residues. Germline trimming cut 11 bases from V and 8 bases from J; bases unmatched to any gene: 16. Germline assignment: CDR1 MNHNS and CDR2 SASEGT. The CDR3 nucleotides are TGTGCCGCCCTGGGGCGGGAGAGTGGGGCTACGCAGTATTTT. It specifies CAALGRESGATQYF.

The CDR3 bases are TGTGCCAGCTCCCCTGGCCAGCGAGCTAACTATGGCTACACCTTC. Translating gives CASSPGQRANYGYTF. The chain couples TRBV7-6 to TRBJ1-2; no definite D call. This CDR3 is 15 amino acids long. The germline gives CDR1 SGHVS, CDR2 FNYEAQ. V gave up 8 bases and J gave up 0 bases, with 16 bases separating them.

The genes are TRBV19 and TRBJ2-2; either TRBD1 or TRBD2 may fit D (5 bases each). Germline CDR1 and CDR2: LNHDA and SQIVND (reference sequence). This CDR3 is 14 amino acids long. The V end was cut by 5 bases, the J end by 3 bases, with 10 bases between. The CDR3 region is CASSSQGHTGELFF. The CDR3 nucleotides read TGTGCCAGTAGTTCTCAGGGACACACCGGGGAGCTGTTTTTT.

The gene calls are TRBV7-9 and TRBJ1-4, with TRBD1 matching over 10 bases. Germline loops: CDR1 SEHNR, CDR2 FQNEAQ (reference sequence). The CDR3 spans 15 residues. Trimming removed 3 bases from V and 7 bases from J; junction bases left unmatched: 5. In DNA form, the CDR3 reads TGTGCCAGCAGCTTGCCGGACAGGGGGACTGAAAAACTGTTTTTT. It translates to CASSLPDRGTEKLFF. Based on the CDR3 plus reference TRBV7-9 and TRBJ1-4, the full variable domain is DTGVSQNPRHKITKRGQNVTFRCDPISEHNRLYWYRQTLGQGPEFLTYFQNEAQLEKSRLLSDRFSAERPKGSFSTLEIQRTEQGDSAMYLCASSLPDRGTEKLFFGSGTQLSVL.

V and J are TRBV27 and TRBJ2-2; D uncertain. Trimming removed 5 bases at V and 1 base at J, with 23 bases between. The germline V gene encodes CDR1 MNHEY and CDR2 SMNVEV (reference sequence). This CDR3 is built from 19 residues. The DNA for the CDR3 is TGTGCCAGCAGTCAGCTCGGTATATTTGTGAGGAGGAACACCGGGGAGCTGTTTTTT. Amino acid sequence: CASSQLGIFVRRNTGELFF.

This rearrangement joins TRBV11-3 to TRBJ1-1; no firm D call. The CDR3 extends over 13 amino acids. Per germline, CDR1 SGHNT and CDR2 YENEEA. Deletions cut 2 bases from V and 6 bases from J, with 10 bases between. CDR3 sequence reads: CASSLSADSEAFF. The CDR3 region has the DNA TGTGCCAGCAGCTTATCCGCAGATTCTGAAGCTTTCTTT.

This clone appeared once. A much more abundant neighbour one base away suggests this may be a read error. The gene calls are TRBV28 and TRBJ2-1; D is ambiguous. V dropped 6 bases and J dropped 5 bases, with 5 bases sitting between them. This CDR3 comprises 11 residues. CDR1 is MDHEN and CDR2 is SYDVKM in the germline V gene. CDR3 sequence reads: CASSPNNEQFF. CDR3 DNA sequence: TGTGCCAGCAGCCCAAACAATGAGCAGTTCTTC.

This rearrangement joins TRBV28 to TRBJ2-3, with 11 positions matching TRBD2. Looked up from germline, CDR1 is MDHEN and CDR2 is SYDVKM. CDR3 size: 17 residues. V dropped 5 bases and J dropped 6; count of bases not matched to a gene: 13. The CDR3 DNA reads as TGTGCCAGCAGTCTTGGACTAGCGGGCTTACTAGGGGATACGCAGTATTTT. Translated: CASSLGLAGLLGDTQYF.

This clone was observed once. V is TRBV4-2 and J is TRBJ1-6; D is uncertain. The CDR3 length is 16 residues. Germline CDR1 is LGHNA and CDR2 is YNFKEQ. V lost 0 bases and J 7 bases, leaving 13 bases between the germline ends. This chain's CDR3 is CASSQEVGRTNSPLHF. The CDR3 DNA sequence: TGTGCCAGCAGCCAAGAGGTCGGACGGACGAATTCACCCCTCCACTTT.

Remarks on this clone: This sample also contains other DNA sequences that code for the same CDR3. This sequence joins TRBV29-1 and TRBJ1-5, with D perhaps matching TRBD1 (5 bases). With 4 bases removed from V and 4 bases from J, the gap between germline ends came to 11 bases. Per germline, CDR1 SQVTM and CDR2 ANQGSEA. The CDR3 spans 13 residues. The CDR3 region has the DNA TGCAGCGTTGGGACGGGGGTTAATCAGCCCCAGCATTTT. Its protein is CSVGTGVNQPQHF.

There are many counts of this clone. The chain is built from TRBV7-3 and TRBJ2-1; no clear D gene. V lost 5 bases and J lost 0, with 11 bases in between. The CDR3 is made up of 15 amino acids. Germline V CDR1 and CDR2: SGHTA, FQGTGA. CDR3 region: CASSPRNSSYNEQFF. CDR3 bases: TGTGCCAGCAGCCCCCGAAACAGCTCCTACAATGAGCAGTTCTTC.

The chain employs TRBV11-1 and TRBJ2-2; tentatively, D is TRBD2 (5 bases). This CDR3 has 15 residues. Trimming removed 2 bases from V and 3 bases from J, with 10 bases in between. The V gene's germline CDR1 is SGHAT and CDR2 FQDESV (reference sequence). The CDR3 sequence: CASSLRGRDTGELFF. DNA for the CDR3: TGTGCCAGCAGCTTACGGGGAAGGGACACCGGGGAGCTGTTTTTT.

The chain uses TRBV28 and TRBJ1-5; no firm D call. The CDR3 length is 17 residues. Trimming stripped 8 bases from V and 4 bases from J, with 24 bases between. Germline V CDR1 and CDR2: MDHEN, SYDVKM. The CDR3 sequence is CASSSGRRKPQNQPQHF. CDR3 sequence (DNA): TGTGCCAGCTCCAGTGGCAGACGCAAGCCCCAAAATCAGCCCCAGCATTTT. Looking up the rest from reference TRBV28 and TRBJ1-5 gives the full variable domain: DVKVTQSSRYLVKRTGEKVFLECVQDMDHENMFWYRQDPGLGLRLIYFSYDVKMKEKGDIPEGYSVSREKKERFSLILESASTNQTSMYLCASSSGRRKPQNQPQHFGDGTRLSIL.

To note about this clone: This may be a read error, as it is one base from a much larger clone. The same CDR3 is also encoded by other DNA sequences in this sample. The chain carries TRBV4-3 and TRBJ1-1, with D possibly being TRBD1 (5 bases). Germline values: CDR1 LGHNA, CDR2 YSLEER. The CDR3 is 14 amino acids. The CDR3 loop reads CASSQDGANTEAFF. The CDR3 nucleotides are TGCGCCAGCAGCCAAGACGGGGCGAACACTGAAGCCTTCTTT.

J is TRBJ1-4 and V is TRBV28, with 9 bases fitting TRBD1. The junction had 10 bases not matched to a gene; V was cut back by 6 bases and J by 8 bases. This CDR3 is built from 15 residues. Germline-derived CDR1 and CDR2 are MDHEN and SYDVKM. The CDR3 loop is CASSRPGQGEEKLFF. The CDR3 nucleotides are TGTGCCAGCAGCAGACCGGGACAGGGAGAAGAAAAACTGTTTTTT.